The 15 T cell receptor beta chains given below trace back to one sample, sequenced in a study of tissue T cells after allogeneic stem cell transplantation. Data came from immunoSEQ multiplex PCR; TCRdb stores just in-frame clones and leaves some out. The sample lists thousands of clones; around 62% were seen once. Steroid-refractory graft-versus-host disease after allogeneic hematopoietic cell transplant qualified adults for prospective research-autopsy enrollment. The sample in question was ascending colon tissue, obtained at autopsy. These receptors were obtained from an older male patient with steroid-refractory graft-versus-host disease after an allogeneic stem cell transplant. A subset of T cells may come from the graft donor.

The chain recombines TRBV6-1 with TRBJ1-6, with TRBD1 matching over 7 bases. Trimming took 2 bases from V and 6 from J; bases not matched to a gene: 7. Germline assignment: CDR1 MNHNS and CDR2 SASEGT. The CDR3 runs 16 residues. Here the CDR3 reads CASSEHDRAANSPLHF. In DNA, the CDR3 is TGTGCCAGCAGTGAACATGACAGGGCCGCTAATTCACCCCTCCACTTT.

The V and J genes are TRBV10-3 and TRBJ2-1; 10 bases are shared with TRBD2. The V gene's germline CDR1 is ENHRY and CDR2 SYGVKD. The CDR3 loop spans 15 amino acids. The V and J ends lost 2 bases and 7 bases, in that order; junction bases with no gene match: 5. The CDR3 reads CAISETSGENNEQFF. The CDR3 DNA reads TGTGCCATCAGTGAGACTAGCGGGGAAAATAATGAGCAGTTCTTC.

The CDR3 sequence is CASSYFPTYEQYF. CDR3 bases: TGTGCCAGCAGTTACTTTCCCACCTACGAGCAGTACTTC. V gene TRBV6-5 combines with J gene TRBJ2-7; no clear D gene. Trimming shortened V by 1 base and J by 2 bases, and 6 bases separated the two germline ends. The CDR3 contains 13 residues. Germline CDR1 reads MNHEY; CDR2 reads SVGAGI.

The genes are TRBV2 and TRBJ1-1, with D unresolved. CDR1 and CDR2 (germline): SNHLY, FYNNEI. Trimming pared 4 bases from V and 7 bases from J, leaving 10 bases between. The CDR3 spans 12 residues. As DNA, the CDR3 is TGTGCCAGCAGTGGGGAGGGAATTGAAGCTTTCTTT. Protein product: CASSGEGIEAFF.

J is TRBJ2-7 and V is TRBV2, with TRBD1 as a possible D gene (5 bases). The CDR3 has 11 residues. The germline gives CDR1 SNHLY, CDR2 FYNNEI. The V end was cut by 6 bases, the J end by 6 bases, with 9 bases between. The CDR3 region has the DNA TGTGCCAGCAGACCTACAGGCGAGCAGTACTTC. Amino acid sequence: CASRPTGEQYF. The full variable domain, in which reference TRBV2 and TRBJ2-7 provide the parts outside the CDR3, is EPEVTQTPSHQVTQMGQEVILRCVPISNHLYFYWYRQILGQKVEFLVSFYNNEISEKSEIFDDQFSVERPDGSNFTLKIRSTKLEDSAMYFCASRPTGEQYFGPGTRLTVT.

This chain joins TRBV6-5 and TRBJ2-7, with D perhaps matching TRBD1 (5 bases). V lost 4 bases and J lost 7, with 8 bases in between. This CDR3 is built from 11 residues. Germline CDR1 and CDR2: MNHEY and SVGAGI. The CDR3 nucleotides read TGTGCCAGCAGTTGGCAGGGAGAGCAGTACTTC. As protein: CASSWQGEQYF.

V gene TRBV28 combines with J gene TRBJ2-7; 13 positions agree with TRBD2. Germline V lookup: CDR1 MDHEN, CDR2 SYDVKM. The CDR3 has 14 amino acids. Trimming took 3 bases from V and 7 from J; bases not matched to a gene: 3. In DNA form, the CDR3 reads TGTGCCAGCAGTTTGGGACTAGCGGGGATGGAGCAGTACTTC. This sequence encodes CASSLGLAGMEQYF.

The chain has TRBV18 and TRBJ2-5; D is possibly TRBD2 (5 bases). Germline V lookup: CDR1 KGHSH, CDR2 LQKENI. CDR3 size: 14 residues. Trimming left V 0 bases short and J 10 bases short, with 15 bases between. In DNA form, the CDR3 reads TGTGCCAGCTCACCACCAGCCTCCCAAGAGGGCCAGTACTTC. It translates to CASSPPASQEGQYF.

By sample share, this clone is large (0.1 to 1%). The chain uses TRBV7-9 and TRBJ2-1; the D is unclear. The CDR3 is made up of 13 amino acids. The germline V gene has CDR1 SEHNR and CDR2 FQNEAQ (reference sequence). The V gene lost 1 base and the J gene lost 4 bases, with 5 bases spanning the gap. The CDR3 sequence: CASSLEIYNEQFF. DNA for the CDR3: TGTGCCAGCAGCTTAGAAATATACAATGAGCAGTTCTTC.

This chain links TRBV19 with TRBJ1-5; D is undetermined. CDR1 and CDR2 (germline): LNHDA, SQIVND (reference sequence). Trimming took 3 bases from V and 3 from J, leaving 12 bases between them. The CDR3 is made up of 15 amino acids. CDR3 sequence: CASSMARTLNQPQHF. In DNA, the CDR3 is TGTGCCAGTAGTATGGCCCGAACCCTCAATCAGCCCCAGCATTTT.

V is TRBV12-3 or TRBV12-4 and J is TRBJ1-2; D uncertain. The CDR3 spans 13 residues. The V end was cut by 3 bases, the J end by 3 bases, with 8 bases between. Written as DNA, the CDR3 is TGTGCCAGCAGTTTTAGGATCGACTATGGCTACACCTTC. Translation gives CASSFRIDYGYTF.

This rearrangement joins TRBV12-5 to TRBJ2-1; a weak D match, TRBD2 (7 bases). This CDR3 comprises 15 residues. Germline V CDR1 and CDR2: LGHNT, FRNRAP. Trimming shortened V by 1 base and J by 10 bases, and 17 bases separated the two germline ends. The CDR3 sequence: CASGLGLAAQGEQFF. The CDR3 nucleotides are TGTGCTAGTGGTTTGGGCCTAGCGGCCCAGGGGGAGCAGTTCTTC.

The rearrangement links TRBV5-1 to TRBJ1-4; tentatively, D is TRBD1 (5 bases). Germline lookup yields CDR1 SGHRS and CDR2 YFSETQ. V was pared by 5 bases and J by 3 bases, with 14 bases between. CDR3 size: 15 residues. The DNA for the CDR3 is TGCGCCAGCAGTTCGTTGGGGCGGCCTAATGAAAAACTGTTTTTT. Protein: CASSSLGRPNEKLFF.

The V gene is TRBV11-2, the J gene TRBJ1-4, with 7 nucleotides matching TRBD1. J lost 8 bases, V lost 8 bases, and 8 bases had no gene match. There are 13 residues in the CDR3. Germline V lookup: CDR1 SGHAT, CDR2 FQNNGV. CDR3 residues: CASSPGGYEKLFF. The CDR3 DNA is TGTGCCAGCTCTCCAGGGGGGTACGAAAAACTGTTTTTT.

The chain carries TRBV29-1 and TRBJ2-3; D is unresolved. The CDR3 loop spans 12 amino acids. V was shortened by 7 bases and J by 6 bases, with 14 bases between the two germline ends. Germline V lookup: CDR1 SQVTM, CDR2 ANQGSEA. CDR3 nucleotides: TGCAGCGCCTACCTCTCACCGGATACGCAGTATTTT. Translation gives CSAYLSPDTQYF.